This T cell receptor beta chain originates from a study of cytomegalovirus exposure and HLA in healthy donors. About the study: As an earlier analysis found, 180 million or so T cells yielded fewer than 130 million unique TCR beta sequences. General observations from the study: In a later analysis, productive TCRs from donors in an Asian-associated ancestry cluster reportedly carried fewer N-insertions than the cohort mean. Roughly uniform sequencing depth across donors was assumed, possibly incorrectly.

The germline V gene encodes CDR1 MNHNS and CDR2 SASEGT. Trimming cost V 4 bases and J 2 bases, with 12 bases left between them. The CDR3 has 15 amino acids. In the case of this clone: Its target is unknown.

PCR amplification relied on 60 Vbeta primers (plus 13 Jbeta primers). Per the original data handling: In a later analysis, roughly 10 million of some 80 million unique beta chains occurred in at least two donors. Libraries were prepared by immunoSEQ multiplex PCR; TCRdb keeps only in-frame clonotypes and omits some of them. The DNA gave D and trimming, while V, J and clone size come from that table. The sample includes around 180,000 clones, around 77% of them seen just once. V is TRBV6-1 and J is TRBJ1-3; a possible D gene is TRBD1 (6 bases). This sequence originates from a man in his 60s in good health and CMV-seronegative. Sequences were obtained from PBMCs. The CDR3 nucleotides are TGTGCCAGCAGTGGGTTGCGGGGGCCTGGAAACACCATATATTTT. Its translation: CASSGLRGPGNTIYF.